The 5 T cell receptor beta chains presented below share a single source sample, sequenced in a study of cytomegalovirus exposure and HLA in healthy donors (dated by TCRdb to about 2017). The library was obtained by the immunoSEQ multiplex PCR assay. Not all clones reach the TCRdb copy of this immuneACCESS table, which keeps in-frame sequences only. Checked studies attribute under half of the gap to unresolved V genes and leave the rest unexplained. Recorded for this sample are about 160,000 clones; 85% to 90% of them occurred a single time. The ten most abundant clones make up 2.5% to 3% of the sample. Sequenced sample: PBMCs. Source of these receptors: a man younger than 30 in good health and CMV-seronegative.

The rearrangement joins TRBV15 to TRBJ2-5; 8 bases are a match to TRBD2. The germline gives CDR1 LNHNV, CDR2 YYDKDF (reference sequence). V was clipped by 5 bases and J by 5 bases; unmatched bases: 7. This CDR3 is built from 14 residues. CDR3 sequence: CATSQAGARETQYF. The CDR3, as DNA: TGTGCCACCAGCCAAGCGGGAGCACGGGAGACCCAGTACTTC.

This clone was counted a few times. The chain joins TRBV27 to TRBJ2-3; 9 positions agree with TRBD2. CDR1 MNHEY and CDR2 SMNVEV come from the germline V gene (reference sequence). The CDR3 spans 16 residues. Trimming at V came to 5 bases and at J to 1 base, leaving 7 bases not matched to a gene. This chain's CDR3 is CASSIVAGAGTDTQYF. The CDR3 coding sequence is TGTGCCAGCAGTATCGTAGCGGGGGCGGGCACAGATACGCAGTATTTT.

V usage is TRBV5-6 and J usage is TRBJ1-2, with 11 bases identical to TRBD1. With V trimmed by 1 base and J by 3 bases, 5 bases remained unmatched. This CDR3 comprises 16 residues. The germline V gene has CDR1 SGHDT and CDR2 YYEEEE. The CDR3 region has the DNA TGTGCCAGCAGCTTGAGGGGACAGGGGGATGACTATGGCTACACCTTC. Translation: CASSLRGQGDDYGYTF.

The rearrangement links TRBV27 to TRBJ2-3, with 9 bases fitting TRBD2. Trimming removed 7 bases from V and 2 bases from J; junction bases left unmatched: 4. This CDR3 has 14 amino acids. Germline V gene data show CDR1 as MNHEY and CDR2 as SMNVEV (reference sequence). The CDR3 spells CASTVAGATDTQYF. CDR3 bases: TGTGCCAGCACAGTAGCGGGGGCCACAGATACGCAGTATTTT.

The chain combines TRBV28 with TRBJ2-5; tentative D call: TRBD1 (5 bases). The CDR3 spans 14 residues. The V end was cut by 5 bases, the J end by 3 bases, with 13 bases between. Germline values: CDR1 MDHEN, CDR2 SYDVKM. Here the CDR3 DNA reads TGTGCCAGCAGTACCCCGGGCAGGGAAGAGACCCAGTACTTC. It encodes CASSTPGREETQYF.